This entry lists 22 T cell receptor beta chains sequenced from one sample in a study of blood T cell repertoires in COVID-19. Profiling relied on immunoSEQ multiplex PCR, and the TCRdb table lists in-frame clones only, not all of them. The table lists some 45,000 clones, roughly 87% of them singletons. Sequencing was performed on peripheral blood. These receptors were obtained from a man aged 55 to 70 with active COVID-19.

The V call is TRBV5-1, the J call TRBJ2-7; 8 bases fit TRBD1. With 6 bases clipped from V and 3 bases from J, the junction kept 5 bases outside the gene matches. In germline, CDR1 is SGHRS, CDR2 YFSETQ. The CDR3 covers 13 residues. The CDR3 protein is CASTPGQGYEQYF. Written as DNA, the CDR3 is TGCGCCAGCACCCCCGGACAGGGCTACGAGCAGTACTTC.

This clone was seen only once. The chain combines TRBV7-2 with TRBJ1-6, with D possibly TRBD1 on 5 matching bases. V lost 8 bases, J lost 9 bases, and 17 bases lay in between. The CDR3 consists of 14 residues. The germline gives CDR1 SGHTA, CDR2 FQGNSA. The CDR3 is CASHQRQGASPLHF. As DNA, the CDR3 is TGTGCCAGCCACCAGAGGCAGGGTGCTTCACCCCTCCACTTT. Full variable domain (remainder filled in from reference TRBV7-2 and TRBJ1-6): GAGVSQSPSNKVTEKGKDVELRCDPISGHTALYWYRQSLGQGLEFLIYFQGNSAPDKSGLPSDRFSAERTGGSVSTLTIQRTQQEDSAVYLCASHQRQGASPLHFGNGTRLTVT.

This sequence joins TRBV10-1 and TRBJ1-2, with D possibly matching TRBD1 (5 bases). Trimming stripped 9 bases from V and 4 bases from J, with 12 bases between. Looked up from germline, CDR1 is WNHNN and CDR2 is SYGVQD (reference sequence). The CDR3 is 12 residues long. CDR3 nucleotides: TGCGCCAGGCCCGACAGAAGCTATGGCTACACCTTC. Translating it yields CARPDRSYGYTF.

This clone was observed a few times. The chain combines TRBV5-1 with TRBJ1-2, with TRBD1 matching 9 bases. The ends lost 4 bases at V and 8 bases at J; junction bases unmatched: 9. The germline V gene encodes CDR1 SGHRS and CDR2 YFSETQ. The CDR3 is 14 residues long. CDR3 in amino acids: CASSITGQGRGYTF. DNA for the CDR3: TGCGCCAGCAGCATCACGGGACAGGGAAGGGGCTACACCTTC. The full variable domain, in which reference TRBV5-1 and TRBJ1-2 provide the parts outside the CDR3, is KAGVTQTPRYLIKTRGQQVTLSCSPISGHRSVSWYQQTPGQGLQFLFEYFSETQRNKGNFPGRFSGRQFSNSRSEMNVSTLELGDSALYLCASSITGQGRGYTFGSGTRLTVV.

This chain joins TRBV9 and TRBJ2-7; TRBD1 matches at 9 bases. The ends lost 3 bases at V and 4 bases at J; junction bases unmatched: 8. Germline assignment: CDR1 SGDLS and CDR2 YYNGEE. CDR3 length: 15 amino acids. CDR3: CASSEGTGTKYEQYF. CDR3 coding DNA: TGTGCCAGCAGCGAAGGGACAGGGACTAAATACGAGCAGTACTTC. Full variable domain (rest looked up from reference TRBV9 and TRBJ2-7): DSGVTQTPKHLITATGQRVTLRCSPRSGDLSVYWYQQSLDQGLQFLIQYYNGEERAKGNILERFSAQQFPDLHSELNLSSLELGDSALYFCASSEGTGTKYEQYFGPGTRLTVT.

The rearrangement joins TRBV9 to TRBJ2-6, with D possibly TRBD1 on 5 matching bases. CDR1 and CDR2 from the germline V gene are SGDLS and YYNGEE. The CDR3 loop spans 15 amino acids. Trimming removed 10 bases from V and 3 bases from J, with 17 bases in between. The DNA of the CDR3 is TGTGCCTCAGGCAGGGTCTCAGTTGGGGCCAACGTCCTGACTTTC. It is translated as CASGRVSVGANVLTF.

The V call is TRBV19, the J call TRBJ2-1; 8 bases map to TRBD2. CDR3 length: 18 residues. The germline gives CDR1 LNHDA, CDR2 SQIVND (reference sequence). The V gene end was trimmed by 4 bases and the J gene end by 4 bases; junction bases not matched to a gene: 15. In DNA form, the CDR3 reads TGTGCCAGTAGTAATGAGGGCCGTAGCGGGACATCGTACAATGAGCAGTTCTTC. Translating gives CASSNEGRSGTSYNEQFF.

V usage is TRBV27 and J usage is TRBJ2-7, with 9 nucleotides matching TRBD1. This CDR3 has 15 residues. V lost 6 bases to trimming and J lost 1 base; unmatched junction nucleotides: 7. Germline CDR1 and CDR2: MNHEY and SMNVEV (reference sequence). The CDR3 DNA reads TGTGCCAGCAGATTCACAGGGGGCGCGTCCTACGAGCAGTACTTC. This gives the protein CASRFTGGASYEQYF.

The chain carries TRBV3-1 (or the pseudogene TRBV3-2) and TRBJ2-7; TRBD2 agrees at 13 bases. The CDR3 is made up of 14 amino acids. V was clipped by 4 bases and J by 4 bases; unmatched bases: 1. CDR1 LGHDT and CDR2 YNNKEL come from the germline V gene (reference sequence). CDR3 nucleotide sequence: TGTGCCAGCAGCCGGACTAGCGGGAGTTACGAGCAGTACTTC. This translates into CASSRTSGSYEQYF.

The chain carries TRBV7-2 and TRBJ2-1; 16 positions agree with TRBD2. Germline V gives CDR1 SGHTA, CDR2 FQGNSA. The V segment lost 5 bases and the J segment 1 base; nucleotides outside the gene matches: 5. The CDR3 is made up of 18 amino acids. This CDR3 reads CASSPGLAGGPSYNEQFF. DNA for the CDR3: TGTGCCAGCAGCCCGGGACTAGCGGGGGGGCCATCCTACAATGAGCAGTTCTTC.

The chain is built from TRBV6-2 or TRBV6-3 and TRBJ2-1, with D possibly being TRBD2 (6 bases). Between the trimmed V and J ends, which lost 5 bases and 1 base, there was a span of 15 bases. This CDR3 is 16 amino acids long. Germline V gives CDR1 MNHEY, CDR2 SVGEGT. CDR3 residues: CASSPLTRRSYNEQFF. The CDR3 DNA is TGTGCCAGCAGTCCACTGACTAGGCGGTCCTACAATGAGCAGTTCTTC.

The CDR3 nucleotides read TGTGCCAGCAGCGTAGCTATTCGGGCGGGACCGCTAACTAAGAACACTGAAGCTTTCTTT. This sequence encodes CASSVAIRAGPLTKNTEAFF. The chain links TRBV9 to TRBJ1-1, with D possibly TRBD1 on 5 matching bases. V was pared by 0 bases and J by 1 base, with 25 bases between. The CDR3 extends over 20 amino acids. Germline V gene lookup returns CDR1 SGDLS and CDR2 YYNGEE. The full variable domain, with the rest looked up from reference TRBV9 and TRBJ1-1, is DSGVTQTPKHLITATGQRVTLRCSPRSGDLSVYWYQQSLDQGLQFLIQYYNGEERAKGNILERFSAQQFPDLHSELNLSSLELGDSALYFCASSVAIRAGPLTKNTEAFFGQGTRLTVV.

The CDR3 bases are TGTGCCAGCTCACCACGGGACAGGGCGGAGAACACTGAAGCTTTCTTT. Its translation is CASSPRDRAENTEAFF. The J gene is TRBJ1-1, the V gene TRBV18; 9 bases line up with TRBD1. Per germline, CDR1 KGHSH and CDR2 LQKENI. J gave up 1 base and V 1 base, and 4 bases lay outside the gene matches. The CDR3 has 16 residues.

The gene calls are TRBV5-6 and TRBJ1-1; D remains unclear. The length of the CDR3 is 12 residues. The V end was cut by 4 bases, the J end by 7 bases, with 11 bases between. Per germline, CDR1 SGHDT and CDR2 YYEEEE. The DNA for the CDR3 is TGTGCCAGCAGCCGATCCGAGGGTGAAGCTTTCTTT. Its protein product is CASSRSEGEAFF.

This chain uses TRBV5-6 with TRBJ1-1; D remains unclear. Germline lookup yields CDR1 SGHDT and CDR2 YYEEEE. V was clipped by 0 bases and J by 4 bases, with 7 bases between them. The CDR3 totals 13 residues. The CDR3 sequence is CASSLGLPTEAFF. CDR3 nucleotides: TGTGCCAGCAGCTTGGGTCTTCCCACTGAAGCTTTCTTT.

CDR3: CASSQVPRSSYNEQFF. The DNA for the CDR3 is TGCGCCAGCAGCCAAGTTCCGAGGAGCTCCTACAATGAGCAGTTCTTC. The V gene is TRBV4-3, the J gene TRBJ2-1; no firm D call. The CDR3 has 16 amino acids. Germline V gene data show CDR1 as LGHNA and CDR2 as YSLEER. Trimming cost V 1 base and J 0 bases, with 10 bases left between them.

The chain links TRBV10-3 to TRBJ2-3; D is uncertain. The CDR3 runs 15 residues. The V gene's germline CDR1 is ENHRY and CDR2 SYGVKD. The V gene lost 0 bases and the J gene lost 4 bases, with 11 bases spanning the gap. The DNA of the CDR3 is TGTGCCATCAGTGAGTCGTCCGTAATAGCAGATACGCAGTATTTT. It is translated as CAISESSVIADTQYF.

The chain uses TRBV24-1 and TRBJ2-4; maybe TRBD2 (6 bases). The germline V gene encodes CDR1 KGHDR and CDR2 SFDVKD. Trimming left V 4 bases short and J 3 bases short, with 12 bases between. CDR3 size: 15 residues. In nucleotides, the CDR3 is TGTGCCACCAGTGACCCGGGACTCGACAAAAACATTCAGTACTTC. Protein sequence: CATSDPGLDKNIQYF.

The genes are TRBV6-5 and TRBJ1-1; perhaps TRBD1 as D (6 bases). The CDR3 consists of 12 residues. Between the trimmed V and J ends, which lost 6 bases and 6 bases, there was a span of 11 bases. Germline loops: CDR1 MNHEY, CDR2 SVGAGI. The CDR3 is CASRKDRAEAFF. CDR3 nucleotides: TGTGCCAGCAGAAAGGACAGAGCTGAAGCTTTCTTT.

The rearrangement links TRBV28 to TRBJ1-5; 11 bases are shared with TRBD1. The CDR3 is 15 residues long. J was trimmed by 5 bases and V by 5 bases; bases with no gene match: 5. Per the germline V gene, CDR1 is MDHEN and CDR2 is SYDVKM. The CDR3 sequence: CASSVGQGAYQPQHF. Here the CDR3 DNA reads TGTGCCAGCAGTGTCGGACAGGGGGCTTATCAGCCCCAGCATTTT.

This chain links TRBV19 with TRBJ1-2; D is possibly TRBD1 (5 bases). The CDR3 covers 14 residues. Germline CDR1 is LNHDA and CDR2 is SQIVND (reference sequence). V was cut by 6 bases and J by 0 bases, with 11 bases left in between. Written as DNA, the CDR3 is TGTGCCAGTAGCCTAAGACAGTCTAACTATGGCTACACCTTC. It codes for CASSLRQSNYGYTF.

This sequence joins TRBV12-5 and TRBJ1-2; perhaps TRBD1 as D (5 bases). CDR3 length equals 13 residues. From germline, CDR1 is LGHNT and CDR2 FRNRAP. The V gene lost 1 base and the J gene lost 3 bases, with 6 bases spanning the gap. CDR3 nucleotide sequence: TGTGCTAGTGGTTTGGCAGGGCACTATGGCTACACCTTC. It specifies CASGLAGHYGYTF.